These T cell receptor beta chains were read from a single sample in a study. Libraries were prepared by immunoSEQ multiplex PCR; TCRdb keeps only in-frame clonotypes and omits some of them. Among some 68,000 clones listed, 93% were seen once. Input material: PBMCs. These TCRs come from a man aged 35-49 years with rheumatoid arthritis. Each CDR3 is given with its conserved first and last residue. The order of the fields is J gene, V gene, clone size, D gene, CDR3 protein, CDR3 DNA. D genes are given only for firm matches. Expanded clones are given a class, and other clones once, few, many or no size at all.

j_call: TRBJ1-1; v_call: TRBV6-5; clone_size: -; d_call: -; cdr3_aa: CASRPERGRDTEAFF; cdr3_nt: TGTGCCAGCAGGCCTGAGAGGGGTAGGGACACTGAAGCTTTCTTT
j_call: TRBJ1-1; v_call: TRBV28; clone_size: -; d_call: -; cdr3_aa: CASSVGTEAFF; cdr3_nt: TGTGCCAGCAGTGTTGGCACTGAAGCTTTCTTT
j_call: TRBJ2-3; v_call: TRBV18; clone_size: -; d_call: -; cdr3_aa: CASSPNTDTQYF; cdr3_nt: TGTGCCAGCTCACCAAACACAGATACGCAGTATTTT
j_call: TRBJ2-1; v_call: TRBV4-1; clone_size: -; d_call: -; cdr3_aa: CASSPTLGSYNEQFF; cdr3_nt: TGCGCCAGCAGCCCGACTTTGGGGTCCTACAATGAGCAGTTCTTC
j_call: TRBJ1-2; v_call: TRBV28; clone_size: once; d_call: TRBD1; cdr3_aa: CASSLDRDYGYTF; cdr3_nt: TGTGCCAGCAGTTTGGACAGGGACTATGGCTACACCTTC
j_call: TRBJ2-3; v_call: TRBV19; clone_size: -; d_call: TRBD2; cdr3_aa: CASSRNRAGTPDTQYF; cdr3_nt: TGTGCCAGTAGTAGGAACCGAGCGGGAACGCCAGATACGCAGTATTTT
j_call: TRBJ2-5; v_call: TRBV3-1/TRBV3-2; clone_size: once; d_call: TRBD2; cdr3_aa: CASSQEIVRLAGEETQYF; cdr3_nt: TGTGCCAGCAGCCAAGAAATTGTGCGACTAGCGGGGGAAGAGACCCAGTACTTC
j_call: TRBJ1-2; v_call: TRBV28; clone_size: once; d_call: -; cdr3_aa: CASDEGRHYGYTF; cdr3_nt: TGTGCCAGCGACGAGGGGAGGCACTATGGCTACACCTTC
j_call: TRBJ1-1; v_call: TRBV7-8; clone_size: -; d_call: TRBD1; cdr3_aa: CASSLAQGGNTEAFF; cdr3_nt: TGTGCCAGCAGCTTAGCGCAGGGGGGGAACACTGAAGCTTTCTTT
j_call: TRBJ1-1; v_call: TRBV2; clone_size: few; d_call: TRBD1; cdr3_aa: CASSADRAVAEGTEAFF; cdr3_nt: TGTGCCAGCAGTGCGGACAGGGCGGTGGCCGAGGGCACTGAAGCTTTCTTT
j_call: TRBJ1-1; v_call: TRBV25-1; clone_size: -; d_call: TRBD1; cdr3_aa: CASSEYGRGGFRTEAFF; cdr3_nt: TGTGCCAGCAGTGAATATGGGAGAGGGGGCTTCAGGACTGAAGCTTTCTTT
j_call: TRBJ2-1; v_call: TRBV3-1/TRBV3-2; clone_size: -; d_call: TRBD2; cdr3_aa: CASSEGLANRNEQFF; cdr3_nt: TGTGCCAGCAGCGAGGGACTAGCGAATAGAAATGAGCAGTTCTTC
j_call: TRBJ1-2; v_call: TRBV19; clone_size: once; d_call: TRBD1; cdr3_aa: CASSIGGGQGALGYGYTF; cdr3_nt: TGTGCCAGTAGTATCGGAGGGGGACAGGGGGCTTTAGGATATGGCTACACCTTC
j_call: TRBJ2-7; v_call: TRBV5-4; clone_size: -; d_call: TRBD1; cdr3_aa: CASSSGDRGNEQYF; cdr3_nt: TGTGCCAGCAGCTCGGGGGACAGGGGCAACGAGCAGTACTTC
j_call: TRBJ2-1; v_call: TRBV12-5; clone_size: -; d_call: TRBD1; cdr3_aa: CASGLTTGNIRSYEQFF; cdr3_nt: TGTGCTAGTGGTTTGACGACAGGGAACATCAGATCGTATGAGCAGTTCTTC
j_call: TRBJ2-1; v_call: TRBV7-8; clone_size: -; d_call: -; cdr3_aa: CASSVWTRSTYNEQFF; cdr3_nt: TGTGCCAGCAGCGTCTGGACTCGCTCTACCTACAATGAGCAGTTCTTC
j_call: TRBJ2-1; v_call: TRBV24-1; clone_size: -; d_call: -; cdr3_aa: CATSDPAGSSYNEQFF; cdr3_nt: TGTGCCACCAGTGATCCGGCGGGGAGCTCCTACAATGAGCAGTTCTTC
j_call: TRBJ2-7; v_call: TRBV30; clone_size: -; d_call: -; cdr3_aa: CAWSVRGFEYF; cdr3_nt: TGTGCCTGGAGTGTACGCGGGTTTGAGTACTTC
j_call: TRBJ1-1; v_call: TRBV9; clone_size: -; d_call: -; cdr3_aa: CASSPLGDRNTEAFF; cdr3_nt: TGTGCCAGCAGCCCCCTCGGGGATCGGAACACTGAAGCTTTCTTT
j_call: TRBJ1-1; v_call: TRBV12-3/TRBV12-4; clone_size: -; d_call: -; cdr3_aa: CASRRDWNTEAFF; cdr3_nt: TGTGCCAGCAGGAGGGATTGGAACACTGAAGCTTTCTTT
j_call: TRBJ2-1; v_call: TRBV24-1; clone_size: once; d_call: TRBD2; cdr3_aa: CATSDPGLAGVYNEQFF; cdr3_nt: TGTGCCACCAGTGACCCGGGACTAGCGGGAGTCTACAATGAGCAGTTCTTC
j_call: TRBJ2-1; v_call: TRBV5-1; clone_size: -; d_call: -; cdr3_aa: CASSLASFYNEQFF; cdr3_nt: TGCGCCAGCAGCTTGGCATCCTTCTACAATGAGCAGTTCTTC
j_call: TRBJ2-1; v_call: TRBV3-1/TRBV3-2; clone_size: -; d_call: TRBD2; cdr3_aa: CASSQDFASGNEQFF; cdr3_nt: TGTGCCAGCAGCCAAGATTTTGCTAGCGGGAATGAGCAGTTCTTC
j_call: TRBJ2-7; v_call: TRBV11-3; clone_size: -; d_call: -; cdr3_aa: CASSQGQTYEQYF; cdr3_nt: TGTGCCAGCAGCCAGGGACAAACCTACGAGCAGTACTTC
j_call: TRBJ2-3; v_call: TRBV10-3; clone_size: -; d_call: -; cdr3_aa: CAISVAKGTDTQYF; cdr3_nt: TGTGCCATCAGTGTGGCGAAGGGGACAGATACGCAGTATTTT
j_call: TRBJ2-7; v_call: TRBV7-9; clone_size: -; d_call: -; cdr3_aa: CASITGTDPYEQYF; cdr3_nt: TGTGCCAGTATAACCGGGACGGACCCCTACGAGCAGTACTTC
j_call: TRBJ1-2; v_call: TRBV30; clone_size: -; d_call: -; cdr3_aa: CAWTVGVQFYGYTF; cdr3_nt: TGTGCCTGGACGGTAGGGGTACAGTTTTATGGCTACACCTTC
j_call: TRBJ2-2; v_call: TRBV7-3; clone_size: -; d_call: -; cdr3_aa: CASSLLNTGELFF; cdr3_nt: TGTGCCAGCAGCCTACTGAACACCGGGGAGCTGTTTTTT
j_call: TRBJ2-2; v_call: TRBV10-3; clone_size: -; d_call: -; cdr3_aa: CAISERGAAGELFF; cdr3_nt: TGTGCCATCAGTGAACGGGGGGCTGCCGGGGAGCTGTTTTTT